This T cell receptor beta chain was recorded in a study of human T cells and chemical hapten exposure. Specified time point: pre-sensitization, week 0. Treatment denoted: therapeutic diphenylcyclopropenone sensitization with weekly scalp DPC. This clonotype was seen only a few times. Its antigen is unknown. The CDR3 is 14 residues long. Trimming took 1 base from V and 3 from J; bases not matched to a gene: 5. Germline CDR1 reads DFQATT; CDR2 reads SNEGSKA (reference sequence). Study-wide points: PT1 expanded TCR numbers rose with patch test score.

Original processing notes: Samples contained a median of 95,638 TCRs, with a range of roughly 23,224 to 700,000. In TCRdb, the RACE reads were re-called with MiXCR into one record per CDR3 protein. The V and J calls and clone size come from TCRdb's table, not from the authors' own analysis. Of more than 250,000 distinct CDR3 sequences listed, 7.5% to 9% were seen once; the top ten hold less than 1.5%. This clonotype originated in a man younger than 35 with alopecia areata. Some clones in this sample may be carry-over from other donors' samples. Sequencing was performed on whole blood, taken in connection with sensitization to the hapten diphenylcyclopropenone (DPC). This chain uses TRBV20-1 with TRBJ2-5; 7 positions match TRBD2. The CDR3 nucleotides read TGCAGTGCTAGAGGTGGGCTAGCGGAAGAGACCCAGTACTTC. This encodes CSARGGLAEETQYF.